A single sample gave rise to the 24 T cell receptor beta chains below, sequenced in a study of Ad26.COV2.S vaccination and SARS-CoV-2 variants. Described treatment: some 19 received Ad26.COV2.S at low or high dose, single or two shots; a few received placebo; per-sample allocation not given. Repertoires come from day 63 after the first vaccine or placebo injection. TCRdb's copy holds only in-frame clones and misses some; the assay was immunoSEQ multiplex PCR. The sample lists just over 350,000 clones, roughly 84% occurring once. This sample comprised peripheral blood, obtained in a trial of Ad26.COV2.S vaccine versus placebo. Receptor source: a person aged 18-60 years who received the Ad26.COV2.S COVID-19 vaccine or a placebo.

The rearrangement joins TRBV4-1 to TRBJ2-3; D call uncertain. The CDR3 is made up of 12 amino acids. V was shortened by 1 base and J by 6 bases, with 5 bases between the two germline ends. CDR1 and CDR2 from the germline V gene are MGHRA and YSYEKL. CDR3 in amino acids: CASSQVTDTQYF. The CDR3, as DNA: TGCGCCAGCAGCCAAGTCACGGATACGCAGTATTTT.

The rearrangement links TRBV4-3 to TRBJ2-3; TRBD2 aligns across 9 bases. The length of the CDR3 is 15 residues. V lost 0 bases, J lost 10 bases, and 8 bases stayed unmatched. The germline V gene has CDR1 LGHNA and CDR2 YSLEER. This CDR3 is CASSQEASGVVSQYF. The CDR3 nucleotides are TGCGCCAGCAGCCAAGAGGCTAGCGGGGTAGTGTCGCAGTATTTT.

The sample holds one count of this clone. This rearrangement joins TRBV4-1 to TRBJ1-2; 11 bases match TRBD1. The length of the CDR3 is 15 residues. V lost 4 bases to trimming and J lost 4 bases; unmatched junction nucleotides: 5. From germline, CDR1 is MGHRA and CDR2 YSYEKL. In DNA form, the CDR3 reads TGCGCCAGCAGCCGCGGGACAGGGGGAGGCTATGGCTACACCTTC. It is translated as CASSRGTGGGYGYTF.

The genes are TRBV5-1 and TRBJ1-1; D is undetermined. Germline lookup yields CDR1 SGHRS and CDR2 YFSETQ. Between the trimmed V and J ends, which lost 3 bases and 4 bases, there was a span of 13 bases. CDR3 length equals 14 residues. The CDR3 DNA reads TGCGCCAGCAGCTACCGGGATACCCTCACTGAAGCTTTCTTT. This gives the protein CASSYRDTLTEAFF. Looking up the rest from reference TRBV5-1 and TRBJ1-1 gives the full variable domain: KAGVTQTPRYLIKTRGQQVTLSCSPISGHRSVSWYQQTPGQGLQFLFEYFSETQRNKGNFPGRFSGRQFSNSRSEMNVSTLELGDSALYLCASSYRDTLTEAFFGQGTRLTVV.

This clone was found once. This chain joins TRBV18 and TRBJ2-5, with no clear D. CDR1 KGHSH and CDR2 LQKENI come from the germline V gene. CDR3 length: 11 residues. Trimming pared 5 bases from V and 1 base from J, leaving 2 bases between. CDR3 residues: CASSAQETQYF. CDR3 sequence (DNA): TGTGCCAGCTCAGCCCAAGAGACCCAGTACTTC.

This rearrangement joins TRBV9 to TRBJ1-4; 8 bases agree with TRBD1. The CDR3 has 15 amino acids. Germline V gene sequence: CDR1 SGDLS, CDR2 YYNGEE. V was pared by 0 bases and J by 7 bases, with 5 bases of the junction left unmatched. CDR3 DNA sequence: TGTGCCAGCAGCGTAGAGGACAGGGCAGGTGAAAAACTGTTTTTT. Translating it yields CASSVEDRAGEKLFF.

The chain couples TRBV28 to TRBJ1-1, with a tentative D call TRBD1 (6 bases). The germline V and J ends were trimmed by 6 bases and 4 bases, with 18 bases remaining between them. CDR1 and CDR2 from the germline V gene are MDHEN and SYDVKM. The CDR3 spans 15 residues. The CDR3 spells CASSRDPTGITEAFF. The CDR3 region has the DNA TGTGCCAGCAGCCGCGACCCAACAGGGATCACTGAAGCTTTCTTT.

A few counts support this clone. The chain uses TRBV4-1 and TRBJ1-6, with TRBD1 identical over 7 bases. Per the germline V gene, CDR1 is MGHRA and CDR2 is YSYEKL. Trimming cost V 5 bases and J 7 bases; bases outside gene matches: 11. The CDR3 consists of 16 residues. The CDR3 DNA sequence: TGCGCCAGCAGCTTAAACCGGGACAGTGGGAATTCACCCCTCCACTTT. It is translated as CASSLNRDSGNSPLHF.

This clone was seen just once. This rearrangement joins TRBV9 to TRBJ2-1; D uncertain. This CDR3 is 15 amino acids long. Trimming cost V 1 base and J 7 bases, with 15 bases left between them. The germline gives CDR1 SGDLS, CDR2 YYNGEE. The CDR3 loop reads CASSVIVDGLNEQFF. CDR3 nucleotide sequence: TGTGCCAGCAGCGTAATAGTCGATGGCCTAAATGAGCAGTTCTTC.

The chain links TRBV5-1 to TRBJ2-3; TRBD1 matches 7 bases. The CDR3 has 11 amino acids. J lost 11 bases, V lost 4 bases, and 4 bases had no gene match. Germline V gene sequence: CDR1 SGHRS, CDR2 YFSETQ. The DNA of the CDR3 is TGCGCCAGCAGCGTTGGGACAGTGCAGTATTTT. It encodes CASSVGTVQYF.

This chain joins TRBV12-3 or TRBV12-4 and TRBJ1-2; 7 bases line up with TRBD1. The CDR3 runs to 12 residues. Unmatched junction bases numbered 7, after V lost 7 bases and J lost 8 bases. CDR3 bases: TGTGCCAGCACCCGACAGGGCTACGGCTACACCTTC. Amino acids: CASTRQGYGYTF.

The chain carries TRBV9 and TRBJ1-2; 8 bases agree with TRBD1. Germline CDR1 SGDLS, CDR2 YYNGEE. The V segment lost 4 bases and the J segment 8 bases; nucleotides outside the gene matches: 13. This CDR3 spans 15 amino acids. CDR3 nucleotides: TGTGCCAGCAGCTCCAACCTGCAGGGGGCTCAAGGCTACACCTTC. Translation: CASSSNLQGAQGYTF. The variable domain in full, with the rest retrieved from reference TRBV9 and TRBJ1-2, is DSGVTQTPKHLITATGQRVTLRCSPRSGDLSVYWYQQSLDQGLQFLIQYYNGEERAKGNILERFSAQQFPDLHSELNLSSLELGDSALYFCASSSNLQGAQGYTFGSGTRLTVV.

This clone was counted a few times. The chain uses TRBV7-2 and TRBJ2-5; 9 bases line up with TRBD2. This CDR3 has 15 amino acids. Per the germline V gene, CDR1 is SGHTA and CDR2 is FQGNSA. V lost 1 base, J lost 4 bases, and 4 bases stayed unmatched. The chain's CDR3 is CASSLVGGGGETQYF. CDR3 sequence (DNA): TGTGCCAGCAGCTTAGTCGGCGGGGGGGGAGAGACCCAGTACTTC.

This clone showed up just a few times. The CDR3 DNA is TGTGCCAGCAGCTTAGGGGGACAGGGGGCACATCAGCCCCAGCATTTT. Its translation: CASSLGGQGAHQPQHF. V gene TRBV7-9 combines with J gene TRBJ1-5; 12 bases line up with TRBD1. The CDR3 is 16 amino acids. Germline loops: CDR1 SEHNR, CDR2 FQNEAQ (reference sequence). V trimming: 1 base; J trimming: 5 bases; junction bases outside the gene matches: 3.

This clone was picked up a small number of times. V and J are TRBV2 and TRBJ1-2; D is perhaps TRBD1 (6 bases). V dropped 5 bases and J dropped 0 bases, with 13 bases sitting between them. CDR1 and CDR2 from the germline V gene are SNHLY and FYNNEI. This CDR3 comprises 15 residues. Here the CDR3 DNA reads TGTGCCAGCAGTCTAACAGGGCTAGCTAACTATGGCTACACCTTC. This sequence encodes CASSLTGLANYGYTF. Complete variable domain (other parts from reference TRBV2 and TRBJ1-2): EPEVTQTPSHQVTQMGQEVILRCVPISNHLYFYWYRQILGQKVEFLVSFYNNEISEKSEIFDDQFSVERPDGSNFTLKIRSTKLEDSAMYFCASSLTGLANYGYTFGSGTRLTVV.

V gene TRBV6-6 combines with J gene TRBJ1-6; no clear D gene. V lost 6 bases, J lost 6 bases, and 15 bases lay in between. Per germline, CDR1 MNHNY and CDR2 SVGAGI (reference sequence). This CDR3 has 15 amino acids. In DNA form, the CDR3 reads TGTGCCAGCAGGCAAGACGCGAACTCTAATTCACCCCTCCACTTT. This sequence encodes CASRQDANSNSPLHF.

This rearrangement joins TRBV9 to TRBJ1-3; D is possibly TRBD1 (6 bases). V was pared by 5 bases and J by 0 bases, with 18 bases between. The CDR3 runs 17 residues. CDR1 is SGDLS, CDR2 YYNGEE, per germline. This CDR3 reads CASSKQGGTFSGNTIYF. The CDR3 DNA sequence: TGTGCCAGCAGTAAGCAAGGGGGGACCTTCTCTGGAAACACCATATATTTT.

Turning to this clone: The sample holds other DNA sequences that translate to the same CDR3. The J gene is TRBJ2-5, the V gene TRBV18, with TRBD2 matching over 7 bases. The CDR3 length is 15 residues. Germline CDR1 KGHSH, CDR2 LQKENI. Trimming took 0 bases from V and 2 from J; bases not matched to a gene: 3. The CDR3 region has the DNA TGTGCCAGCTCACCACCGGGGGGGTTTCAAGAGACCCAGTACTTC. Translation: CASSPPGGFQETQYF. Full variable domain (rest looked up from reference TRBV18 and TRBJ2-5): NAGVMQNPRHLVRRRGQEARLRCSPMKGHSHVYWYRQLPEEGLKFMVYLQKENIIDESGMPKERFSAEFPKEGPSILRIQQVVRGDSAAYFCASSPPGGFQETQYFGPGTRLLVL.

V gene TRBV29-1 combines with J gene TRBJ2-5; D remains unclear. Germline CDR1 is SQVTM and CDR2 is ANQGSEA. The CDR3 is 12 residues long. V gave up 6 bases and J gave up 4 bases, with 12 bases separating them. The CDR3 region has the DNA TGCAGCGTGGCCCCAACGGTAGAGACCCAGTACTTC. This sequence encodes CSVAPTVETQYF.

This chain links TRBV7-9 with TRBJ2-3; 7 bases match TRBD1. Germline loops: CDR1 SEHNR, CDR2 FQNEAQ (reference sequence). The CDR3 consists of 17 residues. The junction had 17 bases not matched to a gene; V was cut back by 5 bases and J by 6 bases. The CDR3 sequence is CASSTGTVPIPLDTQYF. For the CDR3, the DNA is TGTGCCAGCAGCACCGGGACAGTCCCAATACCTTTGGATACGCAGTATTTT.

The chain combines TRBV6-5 with TRBJ2-5, with no clear D. Trimming removed 6 bases at V and 0 bases at J, with 11 bases between. The CDR3 spans 14 residues. Germline assignment: CDR1 MNHEY and CDR2 SVGAGI. The CDR3 region is CASSRSMYQETQYF. CDR3 coding DNA: TGTGCCAGCAGCAGATCTATGTACCAAGAGACCCAGTACTTC.

V gene TRBV11-2 combines with J gene TRBJ2-5; D is unresolved. The CDR3 is 11 amino acids. V was clipped by 10 bases and J by 5 bases, with 11 bases between them. Germline V lookup: CDR1 SGHAT, CDR2 FQNNGV. In nucleotides, the CDR3 is TGTGCCACCAAGGCGGCTGAGACCCAGTACTTC. Protein product: CATKAAETQYF. Full variable domain (rest looked up from reference TRBV11-2 and TRBJ2-5): EAGVAQSPRYKIIEKRQSVAFWCNPISGHATLYWYQQILGQGPKLLIQFQNNGVVDDSQLPKDRFSAERLKGVDSTLKIQPAKLEDSAVYLCATKAAETQYFGPGTRLLVL.

The chain combines TRBV6-2 or TRBV6-3 with TRBJ2-7; 9 bases align to TRBD2. Per germline, CDR1 MNHEY and CDR2 SVGEGT. The CDR3 loop spans 15 amino acids. The V gene end was trimmed by 6 bases and the J gene end by 2 bases; junction bases not matched to a gene: 8. The CDR3 reads CASSPIAGDPYEQYF. CDR3 coding DNA: TGTGCCAGCAGCCCAATAGCGGGGGACCCCTACGAGCAGTACTTC.

This chain connects TRBV6-5 to TRBJ1-1, with 7 bases matching TRBD1. The V gene's germline CDR1 is MNHEY and CDR2 SVGAGI. After removal of 8 bases from V and 4 bases from J, the junction contained 13 bases not matched to a gene. The CDR3 spans 15 residues. The DNA of the CDR3 is TGTGCCAGCGGCGTGAGACAGGGCGGCCCCACTGAAGCTTTCTTT. Translating gives CASGVRQGGPTEAFF.